Following are 32 T cell receptor beta chains from one sample sequenced in a study of T cells in Graves' hyperthyroidism and ophthalmopathy. TCR beta CDR3 regions were amplified from RNA transcripts. During a first-round RT-PCR of the TCR CDR3, the HTBI primer set was used. In TCRdb, the multiplex PCR reads were re-called with MiXCR into one record per CDR3 protein. The sample yields 410,000 or so distinct CDR3 sequences, about 15% seen once. Sequences were obtained from blood. The source is a man in his late teens or twenties with Graves' ophthalmopathy.

This clonotype was seen at least ten times. The gene calls are TRBV12-3 or TRBV12-4 and TRBJ2-3; 11 bases map to TRBD2. This CDR3 is 13 amino acids long. V dropped 9 bases and J dropped 3; count of bases not matched to a gene: 2. CDR3 amino acids: CASSGRGTDTQYF. In DNA form, the CDR3 reads TGTGCCAGTAGCGGGAGGGGAACAGATACGCAGTATTTT.

The chain recombines TRBV5-8 with TRBJ2-5; 11 nucleotides match TRBD2. With 1 base clipped from V and 2 bases from J, the junction kept 4 bases outside the gene matches. The germline CDR1 and CDR2 sequences are SGHTS and YDEGEE. This CDR3 has 16 residues. The CDR3 here is CASSLLGLAVQETQYF. CDR3 DNA sequence: TGTGCCAGCAGCTTGTTGGGACTAGCGGTACAAGAGACCCAGTACTTC.

This clonotype has ten or more counts. The chain links TRBV6-1 to TRBJ1-5; D gene uncertain. V shed 6 bases and J shed 5 bases, with 23 bases lying between them. The CDR3 totals 17 residues. Germline loops: CDR1 MNHNS, CDR2 SASEGT. For the CDR3, the DNA is TGTGCCAGCAGCAAGAACACCCCTCAGGAAATTCATCAGCCCCAGCATTTT. Amino acid sequence: CASSKNTPQEIHQPQHF.

At least ten counts were recorded for this clonotype. The chain recombines TRBV6-1 with TRBJ2-7, with D possibly matching TRBD1 (6 bases). V was trimmed by 6 bases and J by 2 bases, leaving 26 bases between them. The germline V gene has CDR1 MNHNS and CDR2 SASEGT. The CDR3 has 18 residues. CDR3 sequence reads: CASSGTLGFGDRPYEQYF. In DNA form, the CDR3 reads TGTGCCAGCAGCGGAACCCTTGGTTTTGGTGACAGGCCCTACGAGCAGTACTTC.

This clonotype was observed many times. The rearrangement links TRBV10-3 to TRBJ1-1, with a weak D call TRBD1 (6 bases). Germline CDR1 ENHRY, CDR2 SYGVKD. The CDR3 totals 13 residues. Trimming removed 7 bases from V and 1 base from J, with 10 bases in between. The CDR3 is CAITPGENTEAFF. In DNA form, the CDR3 reads TGTGCCATCACCCCAGGGGAGAACACTGAAGCTTTCTTT.

This clonotype was recorded at least ten times. V is TRBV27 and J is TRBJ2-7, with 7 bases identical to TRBD1. Germline V gene sequence: CDR1 MNHEY, CDR2 SMNVEV (reference sequence). The CDR3 runs 16 residues. V was pared by 5 bases and J by 0 bases, with 10 bases of the junction left unmatched. CDR3 amino acids: CASSPSRQGNSYEQYF. CDR3 DNA: TGTGCCAGCAGTCCATCTAGACAGGGAAACTCCTACGAGCAGTACTTC.

V usage is TRBV7-9 and J usage is TRBJ1-2, with TRBD1 as a possible D gene (5 bases). The CDR3 has 13 amino acids. Germline CDR1 reads SEHNR; CDR2 reads FQNEAQ (reference sequence). V was clipped by 0 bases and J by 7 bases, with 9 bases between them. The CDR3, as DNA: TGTGCCAGCAGCTTAGCCGGGGGAGCTGGCTACACCTTC. Protein: CASSLAGGAGYTF.

This chain links TRBV12-5 with TRBJ2-3; D possibly corresponds to TRBD2 (6 bases). Germline loops: CDR1 LGHNT, CDR2 FRNRAP. Trimming removed 2 bases at V and 0 bases at J, with 15 bases between. This CDR3 is 17 amino acids long. Here the CDR3 reads CASGLNFVAGSTDTQYF. As DNA, the CDR3 is TGTGCTAGTGGTTTGAACTTTGTCGCGGGGAGCACAGATACGCAGTATTTT.

The chain couples TRBV9 to TRBJ2-1; 7 bases match TRBD2. Trimming cost V 4 bases and J 0 bases; bases outside gene matches: 7. There are 16 residues in the CDR3. Per germline, CDR1 SGDLS and CDR2 YYNGEE. The CDR3 sequence: CASSPTSGASYNEQFF. The DNA for the CDR3 is TGTGCCAGCAGCCCAACGAGCGGGGCCTCCTACAATGAGCAGTTCTTC.

This clonotype was recorded at least ten times. The chain uses TRBV6-2 or TRBV6-3 and TRBJ1-2, with D hard to call. Germline V gives CDR1 MNHEY, CDR2 SVGEGT. Trimming left V 6 bases short and J 4 bases short, with 12 bases between. The CDR3 spans 13 residues. CDR3 sequence reads: CASSPRNSYGYTF. CDR3 nucleotides: TGTGCCAGCAGCCCAAGGAACAGCTATGGCTACACCTTC.

The sample holds many counts of this clonotype. V is TRBV11-3 and J is TRBJ1-5; the D is unclear. CDR1 is SGHNT and CDR2 is YENEEA in the germline V gene. V was pared by 2 bases and J by 7 bases, with 9 bases between. The CDR3 runs 13 residues. In nucleotides, the CDR3 is TGTGCCAGCAGCTTAACCCTGGGGCAGCCCCAGCATTTT. This gives the protein CASSLTLGQPQHF.

The chain joins TRBV2 to TRBJ2-2; D is uncertain. Germline CDR1 is SNHLY and CDR2 is FYNNEI. The CDR3 has 14 residues. The germline V and J ends were trimmed by 2 bases and 0 bases, with 4 bases remaining between them. CDR3 nucleotide sequence: TGTGCCAGCAGTGAACAGCCGAACACCGGGGAGCTGTTTTTT. Translated: CASSEQPNTGELFF.

To note about this clonotype: A much larger clonotype is one base distant, so this may be a read error. The V gene is TRBV10-3, the J gene TRBJ2-7; a possible D gene is TRBD1 (6 bases). The germline V gene has CDR1 ENHRY and CDR2 SYGVKD. This CDR3 has 16 residues. DNA for the CDR3: TGTACCATCAGGGACCTCGGACAGACAAAAACCTACGAGCAGTACTTC. Protein sequence: CTIRDLGQTKTYEQYF.

This clonotype was recorded a few times. This rearrangement joins TRBV19 to TRBJ1-1, with 10 bases identical to TRBD1. Germline V lookup: CDR1 LNHDA, CDR2 SQIVND (reference sequence). V gave up 6 bases and J gave up 2 bases; unmatched junction bases: 3. CDR3 size: 14 residues. CDR3 DNA sequence: TGTGCCAGTAGGGGGACAGGGGTTAACACTGAAGCTTTCTTT. Translation gives CASRGTGVNTEAFF.

This clonotype was recorded many times. The J gene is TRBJ2-1, the V gene TRBV6-2 or TRBV6-3; D not certain. CDR1 and CDR2 from the germline V gene are MNHEY and SVGEGT. CDR3 size: 15 residues. The V end was cut by 2 bases, the J end by 9 bases, with 17 bases between. The CDR3 bases are TGTGCCAGCAGTTACGATCTACACCCTCGCGGTGAGCAGTTCTTC. Its protein product is CASSYDLHPRGEQFF.

This clonotype showed up many times. The chain joins TRBV20-1 to TRBJ1-5; D call uncertain. The CDR3 loop spans 12 amino acids. Germline-derived CDR1 and CDR2 are DFQATT and SNEGSKA (reference sequence). The V end was cut by 4 bases, the J end by 5 bases, with 9 bases between. The CDR3 DNA is TGCAGTGCTACCAGAGCCGATCAGCCCCAGCATTTT. Protein sequence: CSATRADQPQHF.

This clonotype was recorded at least ten times. The chain combines TRBV7-8 with TRBJ2-7; D not resolved. Trimming shortened V by 5 bases and J by 5 bases, and 13 bases separated the two germline ends. Looked up from germline, CDR1 is SGHVS and CDR2 is FQNEAQ. The length of the CDR3 is 13 residues. The CDR3 DNA sequence: TGTGCCAGCAGCCCCCCCGGCGTCCACGAGCAGTACTTC. It is translated as CASSPPGVHEQYF.

This clonotype was observed a few times. CDR3 sequence: CATSRVNKNEKLFF. The DNA for the CDR3 is TGTGCCACCAGCAGGGTCAATAAGAATGAAAAACTGTTTTTT. The chain employs TRBV15 and TRBJ1-4, with no clear D. The CDR3 consists of 14 residues. CDR1 and CDR2 (germline): LNHNV, YYDKDF (reference sequence). V dropped 3 bases and J dropped 5 bases, with 10 bases sitting between them.

The sample holds a few counts of this clonotype. This could be a read error, since a much larger clone is one nucleotide away. The chain employs TRBV6-1 and TRBJ2-7, with no clear D. The DNA end is more similar to TRBJ2-1, so the J call may be wrong. Per germline, CDR1 MNHNS and CDR2 SASEGT. This CDR3 is built from 12 residues. The CDR3, as DNA: TGTGCCAGCAGTAGCAGAACCTACGAGCAGTTCTTC. This encodes CASSSRTYEQFF.

This clonotype was seen repeatedly, ten times or more. The chain combines TRBV20-1 with TRBJ2-7; 13 bases agree with TRBD2. Germline CDR1 DFQATT, CDR2 SNEGSKA (reference sequence). V lost 2 bases to trimming and J lost 7 bases; unmatched junction nucleotides: 14. The CDR3 extends over 17 amino acids. The CDR3 coding sequence is TGCAGTGCTAGATCTCCCCCAGGGACTAGCGGGACGGAAGAGCAGTACTTC. This encodes CSARSPPGTSGTEEQYF.

This clonotype was seen many times. The chain is built from TRBV7-3 and TRBJ2-1; the match to TRBD2 covers 10 bases. From germline, CDR1 is SGHTA and CDR2 FQGTGA. V was pared by 4 bases and J by 6 bases, with 9 bases of the junction left unmatched. The CDR3 runs to 16 residues. The CDR3 region has the DNA TGTGCCAGCAGCTCCCCGCTAGCGGGAGCCCCCAATGAGCAGTTCTTC. Its protein product is CASSSPLAGAPNEQFF.

As regards this clonotype: The CDR3 does not end in the conserved phenylalanine or tryptophan, so this is likely a read error. The chain links TRBV20-1 to TRBJ2-7, with D possibly TRBD2 on 6 matching bases. The CDR3 spans 13 residues. The V gene's germline CDR1 is DFQATT and CDR2 SNEGSKA (reference sequence). Trimming removed 3 bases at V and 1 base at J, with 10 bases between. The CDR3 region is CSASGGPSYEQYL. CDR3 coding DNA: TGCAGTGCTAGCGGGGGACCATCCTACGAGCAGTACCTC.

This clonotype was seen only a few times. The J gene is TRBJ2-2, the V gene TRBV11-2, with 8 bases identical to TRBD2. Germline CDR1 reads SGHAT; CDR2 reads FQNNGV. The CDR3 consists of 18 residues. Losses at the gene ends were 5 bases for V and 1 base for J; bases not matched to a gene: 12. The CDR3: CASSRRPRTSLNTGELFF. As DNA, the CDR3 is TGTGCCAGCAGCCGACGTCCGAGGACTAGCCTGAACACCGGGGAGCTGTTTTTT.

There are many counts of this clonotype. The J gene is TRBJ1-2, the V gene TRBV24-1; possible D gene TRBD1, 6 bases. V was pared by 4 bases and J by 8 bases, with 16 bases between. The CDR3 loop spans 14 amino acids. Germline CDR1 and CDR2: KGHDR and SFDVKD. The CDR3 region is CATSDPHQGRGYTF. Written as DNA, the CDR3 is TGTGCCACCAGTGACCCTCACCAGGGGAGAGGCTACACCTTC.

This clonotype was seen just once. The chain is built from TRBV18 and TRBJ2-6; the D gene is possibly TRBD2 (5 bases). V was pared by 0 bases and J by 6 bases, with 12 bases between. This CDR3 comprises 16 residues. In germline, CDR1 is KGHSH, CDR2 LQKENI. CDR3 nucleotides: TGTGCCAGCTCACCACCGAATAGGGAGATGGCCAACGTCCTGACTTTC. This translates into CASSPPNREMANVLTF.

This clonotype was counted at least ten times. The V call is TRBV7-3, the J call TRBJ2-2; the match to TRBD2 covers 13 bases. After removal of 2 bases from V and 1 base from J, the junction contained 10 bases not matched to a gene. Germline V CDR1 and CDR2: SGHTA, FQGTGA. The CDR3 loop spans 20 amino acids. The CDR3 region is CASSLRRPGLAGRNTGELFF. CDR3 sequence (DNA): TGTGCCAGCAGCTTACGCCGGCCGGGACTAGCGGGAAGGAACACCGGGGAGCTGTTTTTT.

This clonotype was observed at least ten times. The genes are TRBV12-3 or TRBV12-4 and TRBJ1-1; TRBD1 matches at 7 bases. The CDR3 contains 13 residues. The J segment lost 4 bases and the V segment lost 7 bases, leaving 6 bases of the junction unmatched. The CDR3 here is CASNQGGITEAFF. The CDR3 nucleotides read TGTGCCAGCAATCAGGGGGGCATCACTGAAGCTTTCTTT.

The chain joins TRBV10-3 to TRBJ2-7, with TRBD1 matching 9 bases. Germline V CDR1 and CDR2: ENHRY, SYGVKD. V lost 6 bases, J lost 3 bases, and 0 bases stayed unmatched. The CDR3 covers 12 residues. Here the CDR3 DNA reads TGTGCCATCAGGGGACAGGGCTACGAGCAGTACTTC. Its protein product is CAIRGQGYEQYF.

The table lists this clonotype with many counts. V gene TRBV11-1 combines with J gene TRBJ2-7, with TRBD2 matching over 7 bases. V shed 5 bases, J shed 5 bases, and the junction held 9 bases outside the gene matches. This CDR3 spans 14 amino acids. The germline V gene encodes CDR1 SGHAT and CDR2 FQDESV (reference sequence). The CDR3, as DNA: TGTGCCAGCAGCCCAGGGCGGGAGTCGGACGAGCAGTACTTC. Its translation is CASSPGRESDEQYF.

This clonotype has ten or more counts. This sequence joins TRBV27 and TRBJ1-1; D gene uncertain. This CDR3 contains 17 residues. CDR1 and CDR2 from the germline V gene are MNHEY and SMNVEV (reference sequence). V lost 2 bases and J 0 bases, leaving 16 bases between the germline ends. CDR3 DNA: TGTGCCAGCAGTTTAAGGCCCGTTTTCCCCATGAACACTGAAGCTTTCTTT. This translates into CASSLRPVFPMNTEAFF.

This clonotype was recorded at least ten times. This chain uses TRBV12-3 or TRBV12-4 with TRBJ1-5; D perhaps matches TRBD1 (5 bases). Trimming left V 3 bases short and J 4 bases short, with 10 bases between. This CDR3 region has 14 residues. CDR3 DNA: TGTGCCAGCAGTTTTGGGCAGGGAAATCAGCCCCAGCATTTT. Protein sequence: CASSFGQGNQPQHF.

This clonotype showed up many times. This rearrangement joins TRBV24-1 to TRBJ1-5, with no clear D. V shed 3 bases and J shed 1 base, with 12 bases lying between them. CDR1 is KGHDR, CDR2 SFDVKD, per germline. The CDR3 covers 16 residues. The chain's CDR3 is CATSDRAALSNQPQHF. The DNA for the CDR3 is TGTGCCACCAGTGATAGGGCGGCACTAAGCAATCAGCCCCAGCATTTT.